Shown below are 30 T cell receptor beta chains from a single sample sequenced in a study of T cell responses to AZD1222 COVID-19 vaccine. Measured with immunoSEQ multiplex PCR; TCRdb has only the in-frame clones, and not every one. The repertoire has roughly 120,000 clones, roughly nine tenths of them found once; the top ten carry almost 4.5%. The starting material was peripheral blood, obtained on day 0 of AZD1222 vaccination. These receptors originate from an adult in good health.

This clone was observed a single time. The chain is built from TRBV19 and TRBJ2-2; D is unresolved. The V and J ends lost 6 bases and 5 bases respectively, with 10 bases between them. The CDR3 extends over 13 amino acids. CDR1 is LNHDA, CDR2 SQIVND, per germline (reference sequence). CDR3: CASSPRVTGELFF. The CDR3 region has the DNA TGTGCCAGTAGCCCCCGGGTAACCGGGGAGCTGTTTTTT.

This chain connects TRBV2 to TRBJ2-7; 7 nucleotides match TRBD2. The germline V gene encodes CDR1 SNHLY and CDR2 FYNNEI. V gave up 1 base and J gave up 0 bases; unmatched junction bases: 3. This CDR3 is 15 amino acids long. CDR3 protein: CASSEGGSLSYEQYF. DNA of the CDR3: TGTGCCAGCAGTGAAGGCGGGAGCCTCTCCTACGAGCAGTACTTC.

The chain uses TRBV5-1 and TRBJ2-1; 8 bases are a match to TRBD2. Unmatched junction bases numbered 6, after V lost 0 bases and J lost 4 bases. The CDR3 spans 16 residues. Germline CDR1 and CDR2: SGHRS and YFSETQ. The CDR3: CASSLESGGRYNEQFF. The CDR3, as DNA: TGCGCCAGCAGCTTGGAGTCGGGGGGGCGTTACAATGAGCAGTTCTTC.

The chain joins TRBV7-6 to TRBJ1-1; D is perhaps TRBD1 (5 bases). The V end was cut by 5 bases, the J end by 5 bases, with 15 bases between. The CDR3 is made up of 14 amino acids. The V gene's germline CDR1 is SGHVS and CDR2 FNYEAQ. This CDR3 reads CASSVGVGQTEAFF. CDR3 sequence (DNA): TGTGCCAGCAGCGTAGGGGTAGGGCAAACTGAAGCTTTCTTT. Filled out from reference TRBV7-6 and TRBJ1-1, the complete variable domain reads GAGVSQSPRYKVTKRGQDVALRCDPISGHVSLYWYRQALGQGPEFLTYFNYEAQQDKSGLPNDRFSAERPEGSISTLTIQRTEQRDSAMYRCASSVGVGQTEAFFGQGTRLTVV.

V gene TRBV5-1 combines with J gene TRBJ2-1; 7 nucleotides align to TRBD2. V lost 4 bases to trimming and J lost 4 bases; unmatched junction nucleotides: 8. The CDR3 is made up of 15 amino acids. Germline assignment: CDR1 SGHRS and CDR2 YFSETQ. The CDR3 is CASSIASGLYNEQFF. CDR3 sequence (DNA): TGCGCCAGCAGCATAGCTAGCGGCCTTTACAATGAGCAGTTCTTC.

This chain connects TRBV2 to TRBJ2-5; TRBD1 matches at 8 bases. Trimming cost V 3 bases and J 5 bases; bases outside gene matches: 11. Germline V gene lookup returns CDR1 SNHLY and CDR2 FYNNEI. This CDR3 is 16 amino acids long. CDR3 DNA sequence: TGTGCCAGCAGTGAGGCGGGGACAACAGGGGGGGAGACCCAGTACTTC. This encodes CASSEAGTTGGETQYF.

The chain combines TRBV19 with TRBJ1-1; D gene unclear. Trimming left V 4 bases short and J 3 bases short, with 21 bases between. CDR1 LNHDA and CDR2 SQIVND come from the germline V gene (reference sequence). The CDR3 runs to 17 residues. The DNA for the CDR3 is TGTGCCAGTAGTAATCTGCCAGGAGTAGGTTTGGACACTGAAGCTTTCTTT. Its translation: CASSNLPGVGLDTEAFF.

J is TRBJ1-2 and V is TRBV19; 9 nucleotides agree with TRBD1. The CDR3 has 15 amino acids. J was trimmed by 4 bases and V by 3 bases; bases with no gene match: 6. Per germline, CDR1 LNHDA and CDR2 SQIVND (reference sequence). This CDR3 reads CASSIVTGGPYGYTF. The CDR3 nucleotides are TGTGCCAGTAGTATCGTGACAGGGGGGCCCTATGGCTACACCTTC.

To note about this clone: Mismatch with germline at one junction end may stem from a read error. The chain couples TRBV2 to TRBJ2-1; D is possibly TRBD2 (6 bases). Germline lookup yields CDR1 SNHLY and CDR2 FYNNEI. CDR3 length: 12 residues. The chain's CDR3 is CASRGGYSEQFF. CDR3 nucleotides: TGTGCCAGCAGGGGGGGTTACAGTGAGCAGTTCTTC.

The table lists this clone with a count of one. As DNA, the CDR3 is TGTGCCAGCAGTTACTGGGACAGGCGGACCAACGTCCTGACTTTC. It encodes CASSYWDRRTNVLTF. The genes are TRBV6-5 and TRBJ2-6, with 8 bases aligning to TRBD1. The CDR3 loop spans 15 amino acids. The V and J ends lost 1 base and 8 bases, in that order; junction bases with no gene match: 4. Germline V gene data show CDR1 as MNHEY and CDR2 as SVGAGI.

The CDR3 bases are TGTGCCACCAGGAGCGGGAGTTCTGGGGCCAACGTCCTGACTTTC. It codes for CATRSGSSGANVLTF. The chain employs TRBV4-2 and TRBJ2-6, with TRBD2 matching 8 bases. The CDR3 spans 15 residues. CDR1 and CDR2 (germline): LGHNA, YNFKEQ. J gave up 1 base and V 10 bases, and 6 bases lay outside the gene matches.

This rearrangement joins TRBV2 to TRBJ2-2, with TRBD1 matching over 8 bases. This CDR3 is 15 amino acids long. Germline V lookup: CDR1 SNHLY, CDR2 FYNNEI. V trimming: 4 bases; J trimming: 4 bases; junction bases outside the gene matches: 5. The CDR3 region is CASSATGVGTGELFF. The CDR3 DNA reads as TGTGCCAGCAGTGCGACAGGGGTGGGCACCGGGGAGCTGTTTTTT.

The rearrangement links TRBV21-1 to TRBJ2-7; the DNA was not compared with TRBD1, the D call given in the table. TRBV21-1 is a pseudogene segment. The CDR3 is made up of 14 amino acids. The CDR3 DNA is TGTGCCAGCAGCCACCGGGACACGCCTTACGAGCAGTACTTC. This translates into CASSHRDTPYEQYF.

V gene TRBV19 combines with J gene TRBJ1-2; D gene unclear. Per the germline V gene, CDR1 is LNHDA and CDR2 is SQIVND (reference sequence). CDR3 length: 13 residues. The V and J ends lost 9 bases and 7 bases respectively, with 18 bases between them. This CDR3 reads CASARVGESGYTF. CDR3 in DNA: TGTGCCAGCGCGCGCGTCGGGGAGTCTGGCTACACCTTC.

The chain recombines TRBV20-1 with TRBJ2-7, with D unresolved. This CDR3 has 10 residues. Trimming took 7 bases from V and 4 from J, leaving 8 bases between them. Germline V gene sequence: CDR1 DFQATT, CDR2 SNEGSKA (reference sequence). The CDR3 bases are TGCAGTGTCAAGGGTTACGAGCAGTACTTC. Amino acids: CSVKGYEQYF.

The chain couples TRBV5-1 to TRBJ2-2; 14 positions agree with TRBD2. V was clipped by 4 bases and J by 6 bases; unmatched bases: 8. The CDR3 extends over 17 amino acids. Germline V lookup: CDR1 SGHRS, CDR2 YFSETQ. The CDR3 DNA reads TGCGCCAGCAGCCGGGCCCCGGGACTAGCGGGGGCCGGGGAGCTGTTTTTT. It translates to CASSRAPGLAGAGELFF.

This chain connects TRBV28 to TRBJ1-5, with a possible D match to TRBD1 (5 bases). Germline V gene sequence: CDR1 MDHEN, CDR2 SYDVKM. The CDR3 is made up of 16 amino acids. V lost 3 bases and J lost 0, with 12 bases in between. The CDR3 DNA follows: TGTGCCAGCAGTTTCCGCCGGGGGGGTAGCAATCAGCCCCAGCATTTT. It yields the protein CASSFRRGGSNQPQHF.

This clone has only one observation. The gene calls are TRBV6-4 and TRBJ2-1; D is unclear. The CDR3 loop spans 14 amino acids. V lost 6 bases to trimming and J lost 9 bases, with 18 bases between them. The V gene's germline CDR1 is MRHNA and CDR2 SNTAGT. CDR3 in DNA: TGTGCCAGCAGCCCACGTCCCTCAGGTAGTGAGCAGTTCTTC. It encodes CASSPRPSGSEQFF.

The rearrangement links TRBV11-2 to TRBJ2-3; 13 nucleotides agree with TRBD2. J gave up 2 bases and V 5 bases, and 7 bases lay outside the gene matches. Germline V gives CDR1 SGHAT, CDR2 FQNNGV. The CDR3 has 17 amino acids. CDR3 sequence (DNA): TGTGCCAGCAGCGAAGGGACTAGCGGGATTCACACAGATACGCAGTATTTT. Residues: CASSEGTSGIHTDTQYF.

V and J are TRBV18 and TRBJ1-1; D is perhaps TRBD1 (5 bases). V shed 2 bases and J shed 3 bases, with 13 bases lying between them. The CDR3 length is 15 residues. Germline V gene sequence: CDR1 KGHSH, CDR2 LQKENI. CDR3 residues: CASSPSGARDTEAFF. In nucleotides, the CDR3 is TGTGCCAGCTCACCAAGCGGGGCGCGGGACACTGAAGCTTTCTTT.

This chain links TRBV5-1 with TRBJ2-7; D perhaps matches TRBD1 (6 bases). The V and J ends lost 0 bases and 3 bases respectively, with 16 bases between them. Germline CDR1 is SGHRS and CDR2 is YFSETQ. The CDR3 sequence is 16 residues long. CDR3 in amino acids: CASSLGNDRFLYEQYF. CDR3 in DNA: TGCGCCAGCAGCTTGGGGAACGACAGGTTTCTCTACGAGCAGTACTTC.

V is TRBV6-5 and J is TRBJ2-7; D assignment may be TRBD1 or TRBD2 (6 bases each). The CDR3 totals 15 residues. From germline, CDR1 is MNHEY and CDR2 SVGAGI. The V end lost 6 bases, the J end lost 3 bases, and 18 bases lay between the germline ends. DNA of the CDR3: TGTGCCAGCAGCCGTGGGGGGCGACGGAGCTACGAGCAGTACTTC. Translated, it gives CASSRGGRRSYEQYF.

This chain connects TRBV7-9 to TRBJ2-1; 7 bases align to TRBD1. Germline V gene sequence: CDR1 SEHNR, CDR2 FQNEAQ (reference sequence). This CDR3 contains 17 residues. The V gene end was trimmed by 1 base and the J gene end by 7 bases; junction bases not matched to a gene: 13. Here the CDR3 reads CASSLDADRAIGNEQFF. CDR3 DNA sequence: TGTGCCAGCAGCTTAGATGCAGACAGGGCCATTGGGAATGAGCAGTTCTTC. The full variable domain, with the rest looked up from reference TRBV7-9 and TRBJ2-1, is DTGVSQNPRHKITKRGQNVTFRCDPISEHNRLYWYRQTLGQGPEFLTYFQNEAQLEKSRLLSDRFSAERPKGSFSTLEIQRTEQGDSAMYLCASSLDADRAIGNEQFFGPGTRLTVL.

V usage is TRBV6-5 and J usage is TRBJ1-1, with no clear D. V gave up 5 bases and J gave up 4 bases, with 14 bases separating them. Germline CDR1 reads MNHEY; CDR2 reads SVGAGI. The CDR3 is 14 residues long. The chain's CDR3 is CASSPRHGGTEAFF. The CDR3 DNA is TGTGCCAGCAGTCCGCGACATGGTGGCACTGAAGCTTTCTTT.

This clone has just a few counts. The chain links TRBV3-1 (or the pseudogene TRBV3-2) to TRBJ1-6; no reliable D call. Trimming took off 0 bases at V and 3 bases at J, with 12 bases between the two ends. CDR1 is LGHDT, CDR2 YNNKEL, per germline (reference sequence). This CDR3 comprises 17 residues. Written as DNA, the CDR3 is TGTGCCAGCAGCCAAGAAGGCCGACCAAGCTATAATTCACCCCTCCACTTT. This encodes CASSQEGRPSYNSPLHF.

This sequence joins TRBV6-5 and TRBJ2-7; D not certain. Trimming took off 5 bases at V and 0 bases at J, with 14 bases between the two ends. CDR3 size: 15 residues. The germline CDR1 and CDR2 sequences are MNHEY and SVGAGI. The CDR3 is CASSPSETASYEQYF. As DNA, the CDR3 is TGTGCCAGCAGTCCCTCCGAGACTGCCTCCTACGAGCAGTACTTC.

This clone has only one observation. CDR3 sequence (DNA): TGTGCCAGCAGACGAAACAGGGGGCGGACCGGGGAGCTGTTTTTT. Its translation is CASRRNRGRTGELFF. The rearrangement joins TRBV7-9 to TRBJ2-2, with 9 positions matching TRBD1. J lost 5 bases, V lost 6 bases, and 7 bases had no gene match. Germline values: CDR1 SEHNR, CDR2 FQNEAQ (reference sequence). The CDR3 has 15 amino acids. Full variable domain (outside the CDR3, taken from reference TRBV7-9 and TRBJ2-2): DTGVSQNPRHKITKRGQNVTFRCDPISEHNRLYWYRQTLGQGPEFLTYFQNEAQLEKSRLLSDRFSAERPKGSFSTLEIQRTEQGDSAMYLCASRRNRGRTGELFFGEGSRLTVL.

The sample holds a few counts of this clone. This sequence joins TRBV5-4 and TRBJ2-7; possible D gene TRBD1, 5 bases. CDR1 and CDR2 from the germline V gene are SGHNT and YYREEE (reference sequence). This CDR3 has 13 residues. Trimming took off 1 base at V and 3 bases at J, with 8 bases between the two ends. CDR3 coding DNA: TGTGCCAGCAGCTTGACCAGGGTCTACGAGCAGTACTTC. Its translation: CASSLTRVYEQYF.

The chain uses TRBV15 and TRBJ1-1, with D unresolved. The V and J ends lost 3 bases and 6 bases respectively, with 14 bases between them. This CDR3 spans 14 amino acids. CDR1 is LNHNV, CDR2 YYDKDF, per germline (reference sequence). The CDR3, as DNA: TGTGCCACCAGCAGCCGGGCGTCGATAGCTGAAGCTTTCTTT. It is translated as CATSSRASIAEAFF.

The CDR3 here is CASSVRSSRGTGELFF. CDR3 coding DNA: TGTGCCAGCAGCGTCAGGTCTAGTAGGGGGACCGGGGAGCTGTTTTTT. This chain links TRBV9 with TRBJ2-2; a weak D match, TRBD1 (6 bases). V lost 2 bases, J lost 5 bases, and 16 bases lay in between. There are 16 residues in the CDR3. Germline CDR1 SGDLS, CDR2 YYNGEE.